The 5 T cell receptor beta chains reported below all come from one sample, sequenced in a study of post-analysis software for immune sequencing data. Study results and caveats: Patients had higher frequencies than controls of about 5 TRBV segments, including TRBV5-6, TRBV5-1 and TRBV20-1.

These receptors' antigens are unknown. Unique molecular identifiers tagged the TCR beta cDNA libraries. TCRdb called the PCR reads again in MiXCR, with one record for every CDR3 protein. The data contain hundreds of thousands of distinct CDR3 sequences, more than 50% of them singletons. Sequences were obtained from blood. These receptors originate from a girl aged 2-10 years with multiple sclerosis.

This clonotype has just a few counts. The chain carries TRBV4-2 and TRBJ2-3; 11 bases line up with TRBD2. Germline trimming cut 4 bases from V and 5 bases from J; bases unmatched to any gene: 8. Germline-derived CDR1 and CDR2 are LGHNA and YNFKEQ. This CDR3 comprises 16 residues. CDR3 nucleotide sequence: TGTGCCAGCAGCCCAGTAGCGGGAGGGCCGGAAGATACGCAGTATTTT. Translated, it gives CASSPVAGGPEDTQYF.

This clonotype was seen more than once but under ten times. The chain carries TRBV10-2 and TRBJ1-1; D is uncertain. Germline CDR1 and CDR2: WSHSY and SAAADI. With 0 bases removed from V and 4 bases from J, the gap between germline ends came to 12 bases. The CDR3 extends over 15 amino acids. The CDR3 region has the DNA TGCGCCAGCAGTGAGTCGAGGCATGGCAGCACTGAAGCTTTCTTT. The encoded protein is CASSESRHGSTEAFF.

CDR3 region: CASGSPTLAGSNYNEQFF. In nucleotides, the CDR3 is TGTGCTAGTGGTTCCCCAACCCTAGCGGGCTCAAACTACAATGAGCAGTTCTTC. This chain uses TRBV12-5 with TRBJ2-1; TRBD2 matches 8 bases. V was pared by 4 bases and J by 3 bases, with 14 bases of the junction left unmatched. CDR3 length equals 18 residues. Germline CDR1 and CDR2: LGHNT and FRNRAP. Together with reference TRBV12-5 and TRBJ2-1, the CDR3 gives the full variable domain: DARVTQTPRHKVTEMGQEVTMRCQPILGHNTVFWYRQTMMQGLELLAYFRNRAPLDDSGMPKDRFSAEMPDATLATLKIQPSEPRDSAVYFCASGSPTLAGSNYNEQFFGPGTRLTVL.

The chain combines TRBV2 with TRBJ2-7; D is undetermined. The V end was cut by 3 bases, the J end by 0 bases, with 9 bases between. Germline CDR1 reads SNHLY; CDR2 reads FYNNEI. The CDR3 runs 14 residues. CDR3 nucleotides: TGTGCCAGCAGTGATTGGCAGGCCTCCTACGAGCAGTACTTC. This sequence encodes CASSDWQASYEQYF.

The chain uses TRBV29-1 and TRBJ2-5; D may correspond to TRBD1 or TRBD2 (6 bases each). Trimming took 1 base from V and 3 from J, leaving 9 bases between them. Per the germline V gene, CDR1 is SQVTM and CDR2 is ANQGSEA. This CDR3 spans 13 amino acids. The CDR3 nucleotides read TGCAGCGTTGAAGTGGGGGGCGAAGAGACCCAGTACTTC. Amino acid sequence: CSVEVGGEETQYF.